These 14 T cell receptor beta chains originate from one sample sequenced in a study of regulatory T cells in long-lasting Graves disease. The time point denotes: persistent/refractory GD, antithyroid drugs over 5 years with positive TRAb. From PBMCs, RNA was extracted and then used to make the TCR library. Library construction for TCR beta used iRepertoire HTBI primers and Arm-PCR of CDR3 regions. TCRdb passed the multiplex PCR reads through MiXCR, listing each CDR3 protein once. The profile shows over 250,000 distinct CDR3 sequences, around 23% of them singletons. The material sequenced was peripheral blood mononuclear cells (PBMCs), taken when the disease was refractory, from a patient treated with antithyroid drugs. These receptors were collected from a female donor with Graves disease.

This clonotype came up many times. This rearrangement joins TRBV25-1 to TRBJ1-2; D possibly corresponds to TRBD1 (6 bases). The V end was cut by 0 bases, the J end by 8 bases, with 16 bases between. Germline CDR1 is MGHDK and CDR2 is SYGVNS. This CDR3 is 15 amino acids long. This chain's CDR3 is CASSEYSTTGSGYTF. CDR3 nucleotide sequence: TGTGCCAGCAGTGAATATAGTACTACAGGGTCCGGCTACACCTTC.

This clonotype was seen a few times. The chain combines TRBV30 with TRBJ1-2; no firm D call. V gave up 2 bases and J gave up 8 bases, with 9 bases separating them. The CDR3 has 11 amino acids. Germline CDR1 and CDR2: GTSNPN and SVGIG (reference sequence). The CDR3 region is CAWSTDVGYTF. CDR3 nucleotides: TGTGCCTGGAGTACGGACGTGGGCTACACCTTC. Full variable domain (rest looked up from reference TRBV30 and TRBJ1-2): SQTIHQWPATLVQPVGSPLSLECTVEGTSNPNLYWYRQAAGRGLQLLFYSVGIGQISSEVPQNLSASRPQDRQFILSSKKLLLSDSGFYLCAWSTDVGYTFGSGTRLTVV.

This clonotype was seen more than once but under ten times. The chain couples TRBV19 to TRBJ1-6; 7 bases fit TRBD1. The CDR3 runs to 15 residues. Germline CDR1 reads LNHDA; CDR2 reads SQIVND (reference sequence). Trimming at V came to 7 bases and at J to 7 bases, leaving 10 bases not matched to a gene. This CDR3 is CASNDQGVRNSPLHF. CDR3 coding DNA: TGTGCCAGTAATGACCAGGGGGTTAGAAATTCACCCCTCCACTTT.

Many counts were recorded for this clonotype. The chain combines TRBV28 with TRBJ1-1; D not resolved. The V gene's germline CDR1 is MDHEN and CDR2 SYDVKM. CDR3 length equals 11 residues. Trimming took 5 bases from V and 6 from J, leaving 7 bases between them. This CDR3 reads CASSLGPEAFF. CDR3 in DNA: TGTGCCAGCAGTCTAGGCCCTGAAGCTTTCTTT.

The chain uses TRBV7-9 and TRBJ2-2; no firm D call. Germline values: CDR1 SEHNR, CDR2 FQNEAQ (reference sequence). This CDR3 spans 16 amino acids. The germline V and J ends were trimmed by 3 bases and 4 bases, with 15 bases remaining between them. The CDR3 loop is CASSLPLGIRTGELFF. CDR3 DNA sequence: TGTGCCAGCAGCTTGCCTCTAGGTATTCGCACCGGGGAGCTGTTTTTT.

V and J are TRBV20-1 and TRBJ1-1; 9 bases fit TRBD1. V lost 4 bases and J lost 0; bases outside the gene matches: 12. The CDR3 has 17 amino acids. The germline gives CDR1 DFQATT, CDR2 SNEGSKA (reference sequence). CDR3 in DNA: TGCAGTGCTATAAATCCCGGGACAGGGTGGATGAACACTGAAGCTTTCTTT. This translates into CSAINPGTGWMNTEAFF.

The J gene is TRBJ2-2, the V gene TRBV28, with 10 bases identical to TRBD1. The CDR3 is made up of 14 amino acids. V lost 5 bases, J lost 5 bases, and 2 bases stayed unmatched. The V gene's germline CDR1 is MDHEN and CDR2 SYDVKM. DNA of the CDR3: TGTGCCAGCAGTGTGGACAGGGGGACCGGGGAGCTGTTTTTT. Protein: CASSVDRGTGELFF.

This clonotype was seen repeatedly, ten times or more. The CDR3 nucleotides read TGTGCCACCAGTGACAGGGGAACCGGGGAGCTGTTTTTT. Its translation is CATSDRGTGELFF. This chain connects TRBV24-1 to TRBJ2-2; D might be TRBD1 (6 bases). V lost 4 bases and J 5 bases, leaving 7 bases between the germline ends. CDR1 is KGHDR and CDR2 is SFDVKD in the germline V gene. This CDR3 region has 13 residues.

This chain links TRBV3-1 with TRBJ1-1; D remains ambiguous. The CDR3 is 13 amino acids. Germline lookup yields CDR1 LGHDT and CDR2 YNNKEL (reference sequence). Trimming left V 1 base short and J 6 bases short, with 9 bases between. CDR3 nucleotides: TGTGCCAGCAGCCAAGCGGGGTTCCCTGAAGCTTTCTTT. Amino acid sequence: CASSQAGFPEAFF. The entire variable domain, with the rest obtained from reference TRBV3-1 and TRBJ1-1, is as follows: DTAVSQTPKYLVTQMGNDKSIKCEQNLGHDTMYWYKQDSKKFLKIMFSYNNKELIINETVPNRFSPKSPDKAHLNLHINSLELGDSAVYFCASSQAGFPEAFFGQGTRLTVV.

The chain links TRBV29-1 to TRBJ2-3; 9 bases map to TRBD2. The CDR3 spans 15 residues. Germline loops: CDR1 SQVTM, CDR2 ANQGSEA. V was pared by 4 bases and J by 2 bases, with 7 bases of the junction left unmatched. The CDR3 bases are TGCAGCGTTGTTTTTAGCGGGAGCCCCACAGATACGCAGTATTTT. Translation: CSVVFSGSPTDTQYF.

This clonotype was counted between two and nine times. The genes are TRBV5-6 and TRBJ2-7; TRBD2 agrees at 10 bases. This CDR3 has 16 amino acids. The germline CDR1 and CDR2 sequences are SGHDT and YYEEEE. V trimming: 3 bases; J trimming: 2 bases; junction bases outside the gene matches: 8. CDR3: CASSSGLADWTYEQYF. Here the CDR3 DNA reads TGTGCCAGCAGCTCCGGACTAGCGGATTGGACCTACGAGCAGTACTTC.

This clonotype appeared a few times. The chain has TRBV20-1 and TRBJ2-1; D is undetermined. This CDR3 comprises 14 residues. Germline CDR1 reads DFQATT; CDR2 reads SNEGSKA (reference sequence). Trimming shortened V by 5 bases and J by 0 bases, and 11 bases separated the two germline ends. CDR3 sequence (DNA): TGCAGTGCTGTCCTGGAAAGCTCCTACAATGAGCAGTTCTTC. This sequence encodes CSAVLESSYNEQFF.

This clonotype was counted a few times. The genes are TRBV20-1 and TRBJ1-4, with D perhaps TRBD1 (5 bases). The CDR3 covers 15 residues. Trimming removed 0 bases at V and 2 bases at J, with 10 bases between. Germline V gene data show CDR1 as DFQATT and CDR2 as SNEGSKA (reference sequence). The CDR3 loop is CSARELGGTNEKLFF. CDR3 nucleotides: TGCAGTGCTAGAGAATTGGGGGGGACTAATGAAAAACTGTTTTTT.

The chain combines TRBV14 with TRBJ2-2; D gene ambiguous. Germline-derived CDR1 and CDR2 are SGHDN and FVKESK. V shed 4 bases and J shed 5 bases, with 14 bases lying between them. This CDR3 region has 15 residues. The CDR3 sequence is CASSLNIYDTGELFF. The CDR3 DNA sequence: TGTGCCAGCAGCCTTAACATCTACGATACCGGGGAGCTGTTTTTT.